A single sample is the source of the 24 T cell receptor beta chains below, sequenced in a study of blood T cell repertoires in COVID-19. Measured with immunoSEQ multiplex PCR; TCRdb has only the in-frame clones, and not every one. The table has roughly 68,000 clones, about 90% seen once; the top ten hold under 0.6%. Sequencing was carried out using peripheral blood. These receptors were collected from a man aged 50 to 60 with COVID-19, enrolled during active disease.

The V call is TRBV11-2, the J call TRBJ1-1, with 10 bases lining up with TRBD1. Germline CDR1 is SGHAT and CDR2 is FQNNGV. The CDR3 consists of 17 residues. Trimming at V came to 5 bases and at J to 4 bases, leaving 13 bases not matched to a gene. CDR3 loop: CASSPRDRGQRSTEAFF. DNA for the CDR3: TGTGCCAGCAGCCCCCGGGACAGGGGACAGCGGAGCACTGAAGCTTTCTTT.

The chain joins TRBV10-3 to TRBJ1-1; D may be TRBD1 (5 bases). The germline V gene encodes CDR1 ENHRY and CDR2 SYGVKD. The V end was cut by 5 bases, the J end by 0 bases, with 10 bases between. CDR3 size: 14 residues. DNA for the CDR3: TGTGCCATCAGTTCAGGGAACGTGAACACTGAAGCTTTCTTT. This sequence encodes CAISSGNVNTEAFF.

J is TRBJ2-5 and V is TRBV7-6; 9 bases are a match to TRBD2. Germline CDR1 is SGHVS and CDR2 is FNYEAQ. The V segment lost 2 bases and the J segment 5 bases; nucleotides outside the gene matches: 21. This CDR3 comprises 20 residues. The CDR3 coding sequence is TGTGCCAGCAGCTTATACCGTCCTACAGCGGGAGGACAGAGAAGGGAGACCCAGTACTTC. Residues: CASSLYRPTAGGQRRETQYF.

The chain uses TRBV4-1 and TRBJ2-5; D ambiguous. The CDR3 is made up of 16 amino acids. V was pared by 4 bases and J by 5 bases, with 20 bases between. Germline CDR1 and CDR2: MGHRA and YSYEKL. CDR3 DNA sequence: TGCGCCAGCAGCCTAGTCACACCTATAGCTTGGGAGACCCAGTACTTC. This translates into CASSLVTPIAWETQYF.

This clone has just a few counts. The chain joins TRBV5-6 to TRBJ1-4; 7 nucleotides match TRBD1. The CDR3 sequence is 16 residues long. The germline gives CDR1 SGHDT, CDR2 YYEEEE. J gave up 6 bases and V 3 bases, and 11 bases lay outside the gene matches. CDR3 region: CASSSPYRGSDEKLFF. The CDR3, as DNA: TGTGCCAGCAGCTCACCTTACAGGGGTTCGGATGAAAAACTGTTTTTT.

The chain combines TRBV7-2 with TRBJ1-2, with 9 positions matching TRBD1. The germline V gene encodes CDR1 SGHTA and CDR2 FQGNSA. Germline trimming cut 5 bases from V and 8 bases from J; bases unmatched to any gene: 12. The CDR3 contains 15 residues. The DNA of the CDR3 is TGTGCCAGCAGCCCCAGAGGACAGGGGTTCGAGGGCTACACCTTC. Amino acid sequence: CASSPRGQGFEGYTF.

The chain uses TRBV7-3 and TRBJ2-1; 8 bases agree with TRBD2. Trimming took 5 bases from V and 4 from J; bases not matched to a gene: 4. The germline V gene encodes CDR1 SGHTA and CDR2 FQGTGA. The CDR3 sequence is 14 residues long. This chain's CDR3 is CASSTGTSYNEQFF. CDR3 nucleotide sequence: TGTGCCAGCAGCACCGGGACTAGTTACAATGAGCAGTTCTTC. The full variable domain, in which reference TRBV7-3 and TRBJ2-1 provide the parts outside the CDR3, is GAGVSQTPSNKVTEKGKYVELRCDPISGHTALYWYRQSLGQGPEFLIYFQGTGAADDSGLPNDRFFAVRPEGSVSTLKIQRTERGDSAVYLCASSTGTSYNEQFFGPGTRLTVL.

The chain couples TRBV10-3 to TRBJ1-2; 9 nucleotides match TRBD1. Germline trimming cut 3 bases from V and 7 bases from J; bases unmatched to any gene: 3. Germline-derived CDR1 and CDR2 are ENHRY and SYGVKD. The CDR3 length is 13 residues. The CDR3 nucleotides read TGTGCCATCAGTGAACAGGGGGCGGGTGGCTACACCTTC. Translating it yields CAISEQGAGGYTF.

The chain joins TRBV15 to TRBJ1-2; 10 bases are a match to TRBD1. V was clipped by 1 base and J by 10 bases; unmatched bases: 15. In germline, CDR1 is LNHNV, CDR2 YYDKDF (reference sequence). The CDR3 contains 17 residues. CDR3 nucleotides: TGTGCCACCAGCAGAGCGGGACAGGGGATAAGAGATCTGATCTACACCTTC. Residues: CATSRAGQGIRDLIYTF.

This clone was seen a handful of times. This rearrangement joins TRBV2 to TRBJ2-7, with 7 bases fitting TRBD2. The CDR3 loop spans 15 amino acids. Germline V CDR1 and CDR2: SNHLY, FYNNEI. The ends lost 1 base at V and 5 bases at J; junction bases unmatched: 8. This chain's CDR3 is CASSEVGGSRDEQYF. Here the CDR3 DNA reads TGTGCCAGCAGTGAAGTTGGCGGGAGTCGCGACGAGCAGTACTTC.

This chain connects TRBV13 to TRBJ2-7, with 13 bases identical to TRBD2. After removal of 2 bases from V and 5 bases from J, the junction contained 9 bases not matched to a gene. Looked up from germline, CDR1 is PRHDT and CDR2 is FYEKMQ (reference sequence). The CDR3 consists of 17 residues. The CDR3 DNA is TGTGCCAGCAGCTTACTGGAGTGGACTAGCGGGAGCGACGAGCAGTACTTC. As protein: CASSLLEWTSGSDEQYF.

This rearrangement joins TRBV19 to TRBJ2-5, with 8 bases that match TRBD2. The CDR3 has 16 amino acids. Trimming cost V 2 bases and J 5 bases; bases outside gene matches: 10. Germline-derived CDR1 and CDR2 are LNHDA and SQIVND (reference sequence). The chain's CDR3 is CASSILGLAGEETQYF. For the CDR3, the DNA is TGTGCCAGTAGTATACTTGGGCTAGCGGGTGAGGAGACCCAGTACTTC.

The chain couples TRBV7-2 to TRBJ1-2; a weak D match, TRBD1 (5 bases). Germline CDR1 is SGHTA and CDR2 is FQGNSA. V dropped 5 bases and J dropped 4 bases, with 14 bases sitting between them. CDR3 length equals 14 residues. The CDR3 DNA follows: TGTGCCAGCAGCGACGACAGTAGGGTCTATGGCTACACCTTC. Translating it yields CASSDDSRVYGYTF.

The V call is TRBV19, the J call TRBJ2-7; 7 bases are a match to TRBD2. The CDR3 has 14 amino acids. Germline-derived CDR1 and CDR2 are LNHDA and SQIVND (reference sequence). Losses at the gene ends were 8 bases for V and 2 bases for J; bases not matched to a gene: 9. The CDR3 protein is CASSSSGATYEQYF. As DNA, the CDR3 is TGTGCCAGTTCCTCCAGCGGGGCTACCTACGAGCAGTACTTC.

In DNA, the CDR3 is TGTGCCTTAAGGAGGGGCAGTAGAACAATTAACTATGGCTACACCTTC. Residues: CALRRGSRTINYGYTF. The genes are TRBV28 and TRBJ1-2; a possible D gene is TRBD1 (5 bases). CDR1 MDHEN and CDR2 SYDVKM come from the germline V gene. The CDR3 runs 16 residues. Trimming stripped 11 bases from V and 1 base from J, with 23 bases between.

The J gene is TRBJ2-5, the V gene TRBV5-1, with 7 bases identical to TRBD2. V dropped 5 bases and J dropped 4; count of bases not matched to a gene: 11. In germline, CDR1 is SGHRS, CDR2 YFSETQ. The CDR3 has 15 residues. The CDR3 nucleotides read TGCGCCAGCAGTTGGAGCGGGGACGGGGGAGAGACCCAGTACTTC. It translates to CASSWSGDGGETQYF.

This clone was counted only a few times. The chain has TRBV27 and TRBJ2-7; 7 nucleotides align to TRBD1. Germline V gene lookup returns CDR1 MNHEY and CDR2 SMNVEV (reference sequence). The trim removed 4 bases at V and 2 bases at J, leaving 5 bases unmatched. The CDR3 loop spans 14 amino acids. This chain's CDR3 is CASSSGTAPYEQYF. CDR3 coding DNA: TGTGCCAGCAGTTCGGGGACAGCCCCCTACGAGCAGTACTTC.

V usage is TRBV29-1 and J usage is TRBJ1-2, with TRBD1 matching 8 bases. This CDR3 spans 15 amino acids. Germline loops: CDR1 SQVTM, CDR2 ANQGSEA. The junction had 7 bases not matched to a gene; V was cut back by 2 bases and J by 2 bases. CDR3 DNA: TGCAGCGTTGAAACTCCTGGACAGGGAAACTATGGCTACACCTTC. It yields the protein CSVETPGQGNYGYTF.

In DNA, the CDR3 is TGTGCCACCAGCCCCACCGGGGATACGCAGTATTTT. Protein product: CATSPTGDTQYF. The rearrangement links TRBV15 to TRBJ2-3; no firm D call. V dropped 5 bases and J dropped 6 bases, with 9 bases sitting between them. Germline V gene sequence: CDR1 LNHNV, CDR2 YYDKDF (reference sequence). This CDR3 is built from 12 residues.

The chain uses TRBV13 and TRBJ2-1; possibly TRBD2 for D (6 bases). This CDR3 has 13 residues. Trimming removed 5 bases at V and 10 bases at J, with 15 bases between. The germline CDR1 and CDR2 sequences are PRHDT and FYEKMQ (reference sequence). CDR3 nucleotides: TGTGCCAGCAGCGGGGACGGGACTGGGGAGCAGTTCTTC. This sequence encodes CASSGDGTGEQFF.

V is TRBV28 and J is TRBJ1-4; D perhaps matches TRBD1 (6 bases). Germline V CDR1 and CDR2: MDHEN, SYDVKM. The CDR3 has 17 residues. The ends were cut back, 3 bases at V and 9 bases at J, with 23 bases in the middle. The CDR3 here is CASSLTLTGTIMKKLFF. The CDR3 DNA follows: TGTGCCAGCAGTTTGACCTTAACAGGGACCATAATGAAAAAACTGTTTTTT.

The rearrangement links TRBV5-4 to TRBJ1-6; 7 positions match TRBD1. The V gene end was trimmed by 0 bases and the J gene end by 6 bases; junction bases not matched to a gene: 12. This CDR3 is 18 amino acids long. The germline gives CDR1 SGHNT, CDR2 YYREEE (reference sequence). CDR3 sequence: CASSLDRERGQANSPLHF. Here the CDR3 DNA reads TGTGCCAGCAGCTTGGACCGAGAAAGGGGGCAGGCTAATTCACCCCTCCACTTT.

V gene TRBV6-4 combines with J gene TRBJ2-2; D is perhaps TRBD2 (5 bases). The length of the CDR3 is 12 residues. Germline V gene sequence: CDR1 MRHNA, CDR2 SNTAGT. Trimming shortened V by 6 bases and J by 9 bases, and 11 bases separated the two germline ends. The CDR3 is CASSPEGRELFF. The CDR3 nucleotides read TGTGCCAGCAGCCCCGAGGGTAGGGAGCTGTTTTTT.

The V and J genes are TRBV30 and TRBJ2-1; TRBD2 matches 14 bases. The CDR3 loop spans 14 amino acids. CDR1 GTSNPN and CDR2 SVGIG come from the germline V gene (reference sequence). V dropped 8 bases and J dropped 9; count of bases not matched to a gene: 9. CDR3: CASQGLAGVGEQFF. The DNA for the CDR3 is TGTGCCAGCCAGGGACTAGCGGGAGTTGGTGAGCAGTTCTTC.